These 22 T cell receptor beta chains were sequenced from one sample in a study of cytomegalovirus exposure and HLA in healthy donors. Assay used: immunoSEQ multiplex PCR; TCRdb lists only in-frame clones, some missing. Of a few hundred thousand clones listed, approximately 86% are singletons. Sequencing was carried out using PBMCs. The receptors were gathered from a young man in good health and CMV-seronegative.

The chain has TRBV14 and TRBJ1-2, with 7 bases lining up with TRBD1. This CDR3 is built from 15 residues. From germline, CDR1 is SGHDN and CDR2 FVKESK. V trimming: 0 bases; J trimming: 4 bases; junction bases outside the gene matches: 5. This CDR3 reads CASSQDLGTAYGYTF. The CDR3 bases are TGTGCCAGCAGCCAAGATCTGGGGACAGCCTATGGCTACACCTTC.

V is TRBV7-2 and J is TRBJ2-5; D is unresolved. The CDR3 runs to 13 residues. The germline V gene encodes CDR1 SGHTA and CDR2 FQGNSA. Trimming shortened V by 2 bases and J by 3 bases, and 7 bases separated the two germline ends. Written as DNA, the CDR3 is TGTGCCAGCAGCTTAAGAAGCGAAGAGACCCAGTACTTC. Translating gives CASSLRSEETQYF.

The rearrangement joins TRBV7-9 to TRBJ1-3; TRBD1 aligns across 8 bases. CDR3 length: 14 amino acids. V was pared by 4 bases and J by 4 bases, with 3 bases of the junction left unmatched. In germline, CDR1 is SEHNR, CDR2 FQNEAQ (reference sequence). CDR3 bases: TGTGCCAGCAGCTCGCGACAGGGGGGAAACACCATATATTTT. Its translation: CASSSRQGGNTIYF.

The rearrangement links TRBV4-1 to TRBJ2-3; a possible D gene is TRBD2 (7 bases). Trimming shortened V by 1 base and J by 5 bases, and 22 bases separated the two germline ends. CDR1 and CDR2 from the germline V gene are MGHRA and YSYEKL. The CDR3 has 18 amino acids. CDR3 amino acids: CASSQAPSGGGIGDTQYF. In nucleotides, the CDR3 is TGCGCCAGCAGCCAAGCCCCAAGTGGGGGGGGCATTGGAGATACGCAGTATTTT.

This clone was picked up a small number of times. The V call is TRBV15, the J call TRBJ1-5, with D tentatively TRBD1 (6 bases). The ends were cut back, 5 bases at V and 2 bases at J, with 10 bases in the middle. The CDR3 extends over 14 amino acids. Looked up from germline, CDR1 is LNHNV and CDR2 is YYDKDF (reference sequence). The CDR3 nucleotides are TGTGCCACCAGCGGGGACATCGGCAATCAGCCCCAGCATTTT. It translates to CATSGDIGNQPQHF.

The V gene is TRBV7-2, the J gene TRBJ2-1, with 15 bases identical to TRBD2. J lost 4 bases, V lost 5 bases, and 6 bases had no gene match. CDR3 length equals 17 residues. Germline lookup yields CDR1 SGHTA and CDR2 FQGNSA. This CDR3 is CASSPDGLAGGYNEQFF. In DNA, the CDR3 is TGTGCCAGCAGCCCGGACGGACTAGCGGGGGGGTACAATGAGCAGTTCTTC.

This sequence joins TRBV7-2 and TRBJ1-3, with D unresolved. The CDR3 covers 13 residues. CDR1 and CDR2 (germline): SGHTA, FQGNSA. V was trimmed by 2 bases and J by 4 bases, leaving 6 bases between them. CDR3 coding DNA: TGTGCCAGCAGCTTACTCACAGGAAACACCATATATTTT. Protein product: CASSLLTGNTIYF.

The gene calls are TRBV2 and TRBJ2-5; TRBD2 might be the D (7 bases). The length of the CDR3 is 13 residues. Trimming cost V 7 bases and J 5 bases, with 14 bases left between them. CDR1 and CDR2 from the germline V gene are SNHLY and FYNNEI. CDR3 amino acids: CASTWGGLETQYF. The CDR3 DNA reads TGTGCCAGCACCTGGGGGGGGCTGGAGACCCAGTACTTC. Complete variable domain (other parts from reference TRBV2 and TRBJ2-5): EPEVTQTPSHQVTQMGQEVILRCVPISNHLYFYWYRQILGQKVEFLVSFYNNEISEKSEIFDDQFSVERPDGSNFTLKIRSTKLEDSAMYFCASTWGGLETQYFGPGTRLLVL.

V gene TRBV7-9 combines with J gene TRBJ1-4; 8 bases align to TRBD1. The CDR3 loop spans 18 amino acids. CDR1 is SEHNR, CDR2 FQNEAQ, per germline (reference sequence). The junction had 12 bases not matched to a gene; V was cut back by 4 bases and J by 2 bases. The CDR3 DNA reads TGTGCCAGCAGCTCAGCCCGCTGGACAGGGTCGACTAATGAAAAACTGTTTTTT. Its protein product is CASSSARWTGSTNEKLFF. The variable domain in full, with the rest retrieved from reference TRBV7-9 and TRBJ1-4, is DTGVSQNPRHKITKRGQNVTFRCDPISEHNRLYWYRQTLGQGPEFLTYFQNEAQLEKSRLLSDRFSAERPKGSFSTLEIQRTEQGDSAMYLCASSSARWTGSTNEKLFFGSGTQLSVL.

The V call is TRBV19, the J call TRBJ1-1, with TRBD1 as a possible D gene (6 bases). CDR1 and CDR2 (germline): LNHDA, SQIVND (reference sequence). V was cut by 5 bases and J by 1 base, with 17 bases left in between. The length of the CDR3 is 16 residues. CDR3 protein: CASSDDRQAGNTEAFF. DNA for the CDR3: TGTGCCAGTAGTGACGACAGGCAGGCGGGGAACACTGAAGCTTTCTTT.

This chain connects TRBV5-4 to TRBJ2-2; 15 bases are a match to TRBD2. V lost 4 bases to trimming and J lost 4 bases; unmatched junction nucleotides: 5. The CDR3 runs to 17 residues. Germline lookup yields CDR1 SGHNT and CDR2 YYREEE (reference sequence). The CDR3 reads CASSEGLAGGFTGELFF. In nucleotides, the CDR3 is TGTGCCAGCAGCGAGGGACTAGCGGGGGGATTCACCGGGGAGCTGTTTTTT.

The chain is built from TRBV7-6 and TRBJ2-3; 10 nucleotides line up with TRBD2. Unmatched junction bases numbered 0, after V lost 2 bases and J lost 1 base. Germline V CDR1 and CDR2: SGHVS, FNYEAQ. The CDR3 sequence is 15 residues long. This CDR3 reads CASSLLAGGTDTQYF. The DNA of the CDR3 is TGTGCCAGCAGCTTACTAGCGGGGGGCACAGATACGCAGTATTTT.

This chain uses TRBV6-4 with TRBJ1-2, with TRBD1 identical over 7 bases. Losses at the gene ends were 5 bases for V and 4 bases for J; bases not matched to a gene: 10. CDR1 is MRHNA and CDR2 is SNTAGT in the germline V gene. The CDR3 loop spans 15 amino acids. The CDR3 region has the DNA TGTGCCAGCAGTAGGGACAGCCTGGCTATCTATGGCTACACCTTC. Translation: CASSRDSLAIYGYTF.

The V call is TRBV5-6, the J call TRBJ1-4; 8 nucleotides match TRBD1. V gave up 4 bases and J gave up 6 bases; unmatched junction bases: 8. This CDR3 is 15 amino acids long. The germline CDR1 and CDR2 sequences are SGHDT and YYEEEE. The chain's CDR3 is CASSVDRGWDEKLFF. The CDR3 bases are TGTGCCAGCAGCGTAGACAGGGGCTGGGATGAAAAACTGTTTTTT.

This chain links TRBV5-1 with TRBJ1-1; D is unresolved. This CDR3 has 14 residues. The germline V gene has CDR1 SGHRS and CDR2 YFSETQ. Trimming left V 0 bases short and J 7 bases short, with 13 bases between. In nucleotides, the CDR3 is TGCGCCAGCAGCTTGGCAGGCCCCGGAGGTGAAGCTTTCTTT. As protein: CASSLAGPGGEAFF.

This clone has a single count. The chain joins TRBV2 to TRBJ1-6; D is perhaps TRBD1 (6 bases). Germline V gives CDR1 SNHLY, CDR2 FYNNEI. V was cut by 3 bases and J by 4 bases, with 13 bases left in between. The CDR3 contains 16 residues. The CDR3 DNA is TGTGCCAGCAGTGAGGACAGAGACCGATATAATTCACCCCTCCACTTT. It yields the protein CASSEDRDRYNSPLHF. The full variable domain, rest sourced from reference TRBV2 and TRBJ1-6, is EPEVTQTPSHQVTQMGQEVILRCVPISNHLYFYWYRQILGQKVEFLVSFYNNEISEKSEIFDDQFSVERPDGSNFTLKIRSTKLEDSAMYFCASSEDRDRYNSPLHFGNGTRLTVT.

The chain couples TRBV7-9 to TRBJ1-4, with 7 positions matching TRBD1. This CDR3 contains 14 residues. The J segment lost 7 bases and the V segment lost 5 bases, leaving 7 bases of the junction unmatched. The germline CDR1 and CDR2 sequences are SEHNR and FQNEAQ (reference sequence). CDR3 DNA: TGTGCCAGCAGCATCGGACAGGCCGGTGAAAAACTGTTTTTT. Its protein product is CASSIGQAGEKLFF. Drawing the rest from reference TRBV7-9 and TRBJ1-4, the complete variable domain is DTGVSQNPRHKITKRGQNVTFRCDPISEHNRLYWYRQTLGQGPEFLTYFQNEAQLEKSRLLSDRFSAERPKGSFSTLEIQRTEQGDSAMYLCASSIGQAGEKLFFGSGTQLSVL.

DNA for the CDR3: TGCGCCAGCAGTGATGGCGGAGGGAAGGAGACCCAGTACTTC. Translating gives CASSDGGGKETQYF. The J gene is TRBJ2-5, the V gene TRBV10-1; TRBD2 is a possible D gene (6 bases). V was cut by 3 bases and J by 5 bases, with 13 bases left in between. The CDR3 runs 14 residues. Germline V gene lookup returns CDR1 WNHNN and CDR2 SYGVQD (reference sequence).

The V gene is TRBV27, the J gene TRBJ1-2; 7 positions agree with TRBD1. Per the germline V gene, CDR1 is MNHEY and CDR2 is SMNVEV (reference sequence). With 6 bases clipped from V and 4 bases from J, the junction kept 14 bases outside the gene matches. There are 16 residues in the CDR3. The CDR3 DNA sequence: TGTGCCAGCAGCTCCTACCACCGGACAGGAGTCTATGGCTACACCTTC. It encodes CASSSYHRTGVYGYTF.

This rearrangement joins TRBV19 to TRBJ2-1; the match to TRBD1 covers 9 bases. CDR1 and CDR2 (germline): LNHDA, SQIVND (reference sequence). V was pared by 3 bases and J by 14 bases, with 5 bases of the junction left unmatched. The CDR3 covers 12 residues. The CDR3: CASSIRTGEEFF. Here the CDR3 DNA reads TGTGCCAGTAGTATCCGGACAGGGGAAGAGTTCTTC.

This chain connects TRBV28 to TRBJ1-5; TRBD1 agrees at 8 bases. The CDR3 spans 14 residues. With 7 bases clipped from V and 7 bases from J, the junction kept 9 bases outside the gene matches. The V gene's germline CDR1 is MDHEN and CDR2 SYDVKM. CDR3 nucleotide sequence: TGTGCCAGCAAGACAGGGGTCGGATTACAGCCCCAGCATTTT. It encodes CASKTGVGLQPQHF.

This clone was observed a single time. The chain is built from TRBV5-6 and TRBJ2-3; D might be TRBD1 (6 bases). The germline V and J ends were trimmed by 7 bases and 4 bases, with 13 bases remaining between them. Germline-derived CDR1 and CDR2 are SGHDT and YYEEEE. There are 13 residues in the CDR3. CDR3 loop: CASYEGVSDTQYF. The CDR3 nucleotides are TGTGCCAGCTACGAGGGGGTATCAGATACGCAGTATTTT.